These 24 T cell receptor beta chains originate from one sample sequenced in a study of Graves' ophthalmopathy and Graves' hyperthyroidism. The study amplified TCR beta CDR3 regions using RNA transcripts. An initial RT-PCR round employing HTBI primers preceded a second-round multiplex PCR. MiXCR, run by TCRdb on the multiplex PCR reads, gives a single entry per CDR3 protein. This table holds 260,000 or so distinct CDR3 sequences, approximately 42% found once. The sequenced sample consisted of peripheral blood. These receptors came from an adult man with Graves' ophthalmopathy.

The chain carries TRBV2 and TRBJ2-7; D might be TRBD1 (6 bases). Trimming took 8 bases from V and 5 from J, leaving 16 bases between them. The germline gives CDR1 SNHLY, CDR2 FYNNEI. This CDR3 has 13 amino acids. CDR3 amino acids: CASSRNRENEQYF. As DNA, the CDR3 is TGTGCCAGCTCTCGCAACAGGGAAAACGAGCAGTACTTC.

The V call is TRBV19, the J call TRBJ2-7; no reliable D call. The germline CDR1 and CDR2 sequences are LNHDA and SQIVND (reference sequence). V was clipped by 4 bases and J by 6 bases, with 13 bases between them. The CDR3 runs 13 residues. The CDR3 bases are TGTGCCAGTAGTACCTCAATTATGAGCGAGCAGTACTTC. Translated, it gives CASSTSIMSEQYF.

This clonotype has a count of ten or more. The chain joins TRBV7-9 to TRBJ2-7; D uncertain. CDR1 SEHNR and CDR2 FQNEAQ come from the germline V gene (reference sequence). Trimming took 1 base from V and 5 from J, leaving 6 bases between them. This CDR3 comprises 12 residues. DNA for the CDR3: TGTGCCAGCAGCTTAGATGAGGACGAGCAGTACTTC. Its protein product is CASSLDEDEQYF.

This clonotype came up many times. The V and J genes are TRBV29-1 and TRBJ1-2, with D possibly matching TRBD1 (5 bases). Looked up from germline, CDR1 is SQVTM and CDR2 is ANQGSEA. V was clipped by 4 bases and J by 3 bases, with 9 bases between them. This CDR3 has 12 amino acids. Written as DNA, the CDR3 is TGCAGCGTTGGAAAAGGGGACTATGGCTACACCTTC. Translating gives CSVGKGDYGYTF.

The CDR3 is CSARDLGRGQETQYF. CDR3 coding DNA: TGCAGTGCTAGAGATCTAGGAAGGGGACAAGAGACCCAGTACTTC. This chain connects TRBV20-1 to TRBJ2-5; TRBD1 is a possible D gene (5 bases). The germline V gene has CDR1 DFQATT and CDR2 SNEGSKA (reference sequence). This CDR3 contains 15 residues. V was clipped by 0 bases and J by 2 bases, with 13 bases between them.

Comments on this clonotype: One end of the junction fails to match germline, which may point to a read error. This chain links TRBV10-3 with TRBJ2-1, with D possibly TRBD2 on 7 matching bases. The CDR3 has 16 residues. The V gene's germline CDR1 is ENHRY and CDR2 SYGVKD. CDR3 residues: CASSPGGGGSYNEQFF. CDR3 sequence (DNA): TGTGCCAGCAGTCCGGGGGGCGGGGGATCCTACAATGAGCAGTTCTTC.

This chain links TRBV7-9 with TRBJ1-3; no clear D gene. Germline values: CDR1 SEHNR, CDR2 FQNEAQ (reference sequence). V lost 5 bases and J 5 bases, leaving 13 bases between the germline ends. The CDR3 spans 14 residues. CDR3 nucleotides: TGTGCCAGCAGCGCCGATCAAAGAAGAAACACCATATATTTT. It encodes CASSADQRRNTIYF.

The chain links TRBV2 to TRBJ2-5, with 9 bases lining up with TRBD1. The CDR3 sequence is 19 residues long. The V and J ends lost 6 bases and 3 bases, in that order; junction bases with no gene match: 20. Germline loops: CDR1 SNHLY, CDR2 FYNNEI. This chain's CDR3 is CASSYIRGRQGGVEETQYF. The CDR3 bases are TGTGCCAGCAGCTATATAAGGGGGAGACAGGGGGGCGTCGAAGAGACCCAGTACTTC. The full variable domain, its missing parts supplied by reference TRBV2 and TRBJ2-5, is EPEVTQTPSHQVTQMGQEVILRCVPISNHLYFYWYRQILGQKVEFLVSFYNNEISEKSEIFDDQFSVERPDGSNFTLKIRSTKLEDSAMYFCASSYIRGRQGGVEETQYFGPGTRLLVL.

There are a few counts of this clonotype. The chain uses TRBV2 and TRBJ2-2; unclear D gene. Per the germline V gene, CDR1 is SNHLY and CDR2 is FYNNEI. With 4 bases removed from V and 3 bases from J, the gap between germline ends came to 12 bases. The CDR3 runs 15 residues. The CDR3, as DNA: TGTGCCAGCAGTGTCCCGTGGACGGACACCGGGGAGCTGTTTTTT. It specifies CASSVPWTDTGELFF.

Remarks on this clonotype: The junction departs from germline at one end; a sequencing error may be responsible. CDR3 DNA sequence: TGTGCCAGCAGTGGGCACGGGAGGGCCACTGAAGCTCTCTTT. It encodes CASSGHGRATEALF. V usage is TRBV2 and J usage is TRBJ1-1; unclear D gene. CDR3 size: 14 residues. CDR1 SNHLY and CDR2 FYNNEI come from the germline V gene.

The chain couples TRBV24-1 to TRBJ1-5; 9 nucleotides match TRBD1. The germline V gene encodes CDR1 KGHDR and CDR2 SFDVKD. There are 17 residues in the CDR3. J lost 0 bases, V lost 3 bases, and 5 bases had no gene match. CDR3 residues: CATSDRGTGSSNQPQHF. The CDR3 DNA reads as TGTGCCACCAGTGATCGGGGGACAGGGTCTAGCAATCAGCCCCAGCATTTT.

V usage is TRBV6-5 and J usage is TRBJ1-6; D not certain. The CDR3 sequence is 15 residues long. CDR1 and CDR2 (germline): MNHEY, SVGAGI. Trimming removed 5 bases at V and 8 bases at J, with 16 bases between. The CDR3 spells CASSTAPGSDSPLHF. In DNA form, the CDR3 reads TGTGCCAGCAGTACGGCCCCAGGAAGCGATTCACCCCTCCACTTT.

The CDR3 bases are TGTGCCAGCAGTGAAACAGGGGGGACCCAGTACTTC. This encodes CASSETGGTQYF. This rearrangement joins TRBV12-3 or TRBV12-4 to TRBJ2-5; TRBD1 matches 8 bases. There are 12 residues in the CDR3. V shed 5 bases, J shed 7 bases, and the junction held 3 bases outside the gene matches.

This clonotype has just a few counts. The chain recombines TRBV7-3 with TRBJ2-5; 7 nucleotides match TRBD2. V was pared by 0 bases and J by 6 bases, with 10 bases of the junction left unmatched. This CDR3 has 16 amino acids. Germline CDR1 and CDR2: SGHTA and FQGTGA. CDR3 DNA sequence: TGTGCCAGCAGCTTAACTGCTAGCGGCTCGGGCAAGACCCAGTACTTC. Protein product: CASSLTASGSGKTQYF.

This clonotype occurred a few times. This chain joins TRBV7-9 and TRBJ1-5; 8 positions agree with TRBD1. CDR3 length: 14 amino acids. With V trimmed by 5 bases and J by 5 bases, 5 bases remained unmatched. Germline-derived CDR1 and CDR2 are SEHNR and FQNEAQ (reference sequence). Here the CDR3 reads CASSQSTGDQPQHF. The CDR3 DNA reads TGTGCCAGCAGCCAATCGACAGGGGATCAGCCCCAGCATTTT. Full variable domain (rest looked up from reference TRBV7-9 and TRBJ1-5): DTGVSQNPRHKITKRGQNVTFRCDPISEHNRLYWYRQTLGQGPEFLTYFQNEAQLEKSRLLSDRFSAERPKGSFSTLEIQRTEQGDSAMYLCASSQSTGDQPQHFGDGTRLSIL.

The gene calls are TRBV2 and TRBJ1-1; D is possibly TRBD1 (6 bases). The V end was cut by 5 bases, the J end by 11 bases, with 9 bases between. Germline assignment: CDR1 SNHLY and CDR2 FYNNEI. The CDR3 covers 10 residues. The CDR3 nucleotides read TGTGCCAGCAGTCCAGGGGTTGCTTTCTTT. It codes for CASSPGVAFF. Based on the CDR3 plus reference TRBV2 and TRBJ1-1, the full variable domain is EPEVTQTPSHQVTQMGQEVILRCVPISNHLYFYWYRQILGQKVEFLVSFYNNEISEKSEIFDDQFSVERPDGSNFTLKIRSTKLEDSAMYFCASSPGVAFFGQGTRLTVV.

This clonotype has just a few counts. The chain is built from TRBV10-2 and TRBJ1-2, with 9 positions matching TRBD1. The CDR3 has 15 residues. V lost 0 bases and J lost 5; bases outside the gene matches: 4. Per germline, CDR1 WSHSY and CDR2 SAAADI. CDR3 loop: CASSESDRGWYGYTF. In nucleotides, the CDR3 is TGCGCCAGCAGTGAGTCGGACAGGGGCTGGTATGGCTACACCTTC.

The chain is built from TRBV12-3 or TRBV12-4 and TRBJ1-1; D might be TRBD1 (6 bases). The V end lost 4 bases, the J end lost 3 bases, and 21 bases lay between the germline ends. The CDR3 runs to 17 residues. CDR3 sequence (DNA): TGTGCCAGCAGTTCCCGCTGGACAGTCCCTAGGGACACTGAAGCTTTCTTT. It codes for CASSSRWTVPRDTEAFF.

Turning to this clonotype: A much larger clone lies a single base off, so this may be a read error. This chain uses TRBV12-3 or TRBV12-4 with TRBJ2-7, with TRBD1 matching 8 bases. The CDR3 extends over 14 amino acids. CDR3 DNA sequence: TGTGCCAGCAGAATACAGGGGGGACCCTACGAGCAGTGCTTC. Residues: CASRIQGGPYEQCF.

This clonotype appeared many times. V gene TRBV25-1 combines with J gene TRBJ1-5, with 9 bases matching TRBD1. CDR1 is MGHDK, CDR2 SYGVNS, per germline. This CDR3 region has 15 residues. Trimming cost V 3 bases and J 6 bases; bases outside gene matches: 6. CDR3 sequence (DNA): TGTGCCAGCAGTGACGACAGGGGGGGAAGTCAGCCCCAGCATTTT. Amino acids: CASSDDRGGSQPQHF.

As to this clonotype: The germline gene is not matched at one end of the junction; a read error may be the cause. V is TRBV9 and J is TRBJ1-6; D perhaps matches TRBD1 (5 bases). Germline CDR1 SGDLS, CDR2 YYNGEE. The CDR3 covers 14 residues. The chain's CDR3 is CASSLGLNNSPLHF. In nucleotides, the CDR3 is TGCGCCAGCAGCTTGGGACTGAATAATTCACCCCTCCACTTT.

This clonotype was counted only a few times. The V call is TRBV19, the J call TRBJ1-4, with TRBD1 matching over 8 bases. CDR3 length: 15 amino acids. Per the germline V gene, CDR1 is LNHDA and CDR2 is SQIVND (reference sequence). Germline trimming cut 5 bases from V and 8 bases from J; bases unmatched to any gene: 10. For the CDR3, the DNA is TGTGCCAGTAGTCTCCGACAGGGGAAGAAGGAAAAACTGTTTTTT. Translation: CASSLRQGKKEKLFF.

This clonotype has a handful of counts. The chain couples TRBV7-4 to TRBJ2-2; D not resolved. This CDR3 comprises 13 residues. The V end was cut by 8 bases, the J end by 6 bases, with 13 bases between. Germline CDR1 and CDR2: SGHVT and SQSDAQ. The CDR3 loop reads CASVVTGSGELFF. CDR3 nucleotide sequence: TGTGCCAGCGTGGTGACGGGTTCCGGGGAGCTGTTTTTT.

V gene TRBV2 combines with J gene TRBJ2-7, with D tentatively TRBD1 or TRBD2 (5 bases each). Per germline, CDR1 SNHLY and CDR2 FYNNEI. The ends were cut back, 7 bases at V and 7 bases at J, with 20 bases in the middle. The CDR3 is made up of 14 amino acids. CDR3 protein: CASTPGTDPVEQYF. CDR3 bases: TGTGCCAGCACCCCGGGGACGGACCCTGTGGAGCAGTACTTC.